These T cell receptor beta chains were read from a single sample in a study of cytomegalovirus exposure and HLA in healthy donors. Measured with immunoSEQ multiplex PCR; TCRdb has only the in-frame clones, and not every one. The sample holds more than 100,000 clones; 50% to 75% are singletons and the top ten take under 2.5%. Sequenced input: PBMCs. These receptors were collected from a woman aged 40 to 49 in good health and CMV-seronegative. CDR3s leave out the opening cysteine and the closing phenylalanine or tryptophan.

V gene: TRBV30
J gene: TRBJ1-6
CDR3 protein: AWSVGGLGSYNSPLH

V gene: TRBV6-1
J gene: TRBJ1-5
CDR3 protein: ASSGQGGNQPQH

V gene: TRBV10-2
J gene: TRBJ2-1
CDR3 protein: ASGGTGGSSYNEQF

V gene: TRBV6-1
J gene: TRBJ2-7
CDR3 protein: ASSEALQGGLQY

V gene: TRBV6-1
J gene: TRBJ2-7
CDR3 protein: ASSARRAYEQY

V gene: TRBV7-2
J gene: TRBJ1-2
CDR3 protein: ASSRSGPNAPNT

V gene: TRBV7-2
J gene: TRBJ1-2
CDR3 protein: ASSPLDRVGYT

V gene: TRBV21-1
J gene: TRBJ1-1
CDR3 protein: ASSTPGENTEAF

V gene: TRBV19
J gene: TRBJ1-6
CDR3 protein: ASSIIAGTGVSPLH

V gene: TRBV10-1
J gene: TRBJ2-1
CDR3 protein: ASSEGTRNEQF